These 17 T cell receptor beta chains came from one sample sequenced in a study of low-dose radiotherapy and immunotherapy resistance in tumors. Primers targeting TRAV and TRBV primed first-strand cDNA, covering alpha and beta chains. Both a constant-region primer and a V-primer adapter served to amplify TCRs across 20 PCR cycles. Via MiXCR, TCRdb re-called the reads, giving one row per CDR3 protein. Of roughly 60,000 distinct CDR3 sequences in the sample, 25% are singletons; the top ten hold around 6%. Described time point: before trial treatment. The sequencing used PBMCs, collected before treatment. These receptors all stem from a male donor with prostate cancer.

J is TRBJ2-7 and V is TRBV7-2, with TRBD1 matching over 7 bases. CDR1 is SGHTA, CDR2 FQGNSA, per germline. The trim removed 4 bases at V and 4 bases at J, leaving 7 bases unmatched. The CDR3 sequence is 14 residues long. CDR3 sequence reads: CASSSFQGVYEQYF. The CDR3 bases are TGTGCCAGCAGCTCGTTCCAGGGGGTGTACGAGCAGTACTTC.

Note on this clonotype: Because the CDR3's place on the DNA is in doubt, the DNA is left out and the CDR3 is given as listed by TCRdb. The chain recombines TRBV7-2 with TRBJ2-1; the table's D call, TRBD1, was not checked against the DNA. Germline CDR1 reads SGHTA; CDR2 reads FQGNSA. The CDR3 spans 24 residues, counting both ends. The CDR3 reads CASSNQTSMYLCASIEGRASEQFF.

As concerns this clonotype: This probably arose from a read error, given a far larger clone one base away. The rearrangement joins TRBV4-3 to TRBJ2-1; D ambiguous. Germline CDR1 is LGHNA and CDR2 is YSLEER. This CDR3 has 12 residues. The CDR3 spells CVSSHTSQVQFF. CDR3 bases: TGCGTCAGCAGCCATACGTCCCAGGTTCAGTTCTTC.

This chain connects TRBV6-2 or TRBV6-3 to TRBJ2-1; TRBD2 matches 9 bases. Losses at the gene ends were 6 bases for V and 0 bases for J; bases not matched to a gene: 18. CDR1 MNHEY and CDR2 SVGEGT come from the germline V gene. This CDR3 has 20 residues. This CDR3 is CASRTGTLAGPGSSYNEQFF. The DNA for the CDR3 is TGTGCCAGCAGGACCGGGACACTAGCGGGCCCGGGGAGCTCCTACAATGAGCAGTTCTTC.

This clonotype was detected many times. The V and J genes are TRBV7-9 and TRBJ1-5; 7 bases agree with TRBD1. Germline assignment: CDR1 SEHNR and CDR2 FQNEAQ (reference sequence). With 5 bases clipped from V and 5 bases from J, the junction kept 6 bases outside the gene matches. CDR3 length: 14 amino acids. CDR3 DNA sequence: TGTGCCAGCAGCCACCCCGACAGGGATCAGCCCCAGCATTTT. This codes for CASSHPDRDQPQHF.

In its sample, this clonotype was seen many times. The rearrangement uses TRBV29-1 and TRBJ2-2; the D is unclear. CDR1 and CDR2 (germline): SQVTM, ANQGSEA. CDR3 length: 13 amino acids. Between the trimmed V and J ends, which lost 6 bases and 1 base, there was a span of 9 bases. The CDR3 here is CSVLTLNTGELFF. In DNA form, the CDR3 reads TGCAGCGTGCTAACCCTGAACACCGGGGAGCTGTTTTTT.

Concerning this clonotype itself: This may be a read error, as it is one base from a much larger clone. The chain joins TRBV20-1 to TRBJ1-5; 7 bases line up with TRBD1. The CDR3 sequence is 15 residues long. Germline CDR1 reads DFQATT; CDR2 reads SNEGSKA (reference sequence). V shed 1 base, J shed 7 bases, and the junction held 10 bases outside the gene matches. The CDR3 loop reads CSARAVTGFQQPQHF. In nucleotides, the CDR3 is TGCAGTGCTAGAGCGGTGACAGGGTTTCAGCAGCCCCAGCATTTT.

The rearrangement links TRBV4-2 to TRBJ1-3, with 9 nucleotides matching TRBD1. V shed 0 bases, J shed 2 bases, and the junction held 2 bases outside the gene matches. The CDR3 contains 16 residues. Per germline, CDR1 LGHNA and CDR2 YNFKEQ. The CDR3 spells CASSQERTGAGNTIYF. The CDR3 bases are TGTGCCAGCAGCCAAGAGCGGACAGGGGCTGGAAACACCATATATTTT.

CDR3: CASTFGGDSTDTQYF. The CDR3 coding sequence is TGCGCCAGCACCTTTGGGGGGGACAGCACAGATACGCAGTATTTT. The chain joins TRBV5-1 to TRBJ2-3; 7 bases match TRBD2. The CDR3 is 15 amino acids. V trimming: 6 bases; J trimming: 0 bases; junction bases outside the gene matches: 7. Germline V gene sequence: CDR1 SGHRS, CDR2 YFSETQ.

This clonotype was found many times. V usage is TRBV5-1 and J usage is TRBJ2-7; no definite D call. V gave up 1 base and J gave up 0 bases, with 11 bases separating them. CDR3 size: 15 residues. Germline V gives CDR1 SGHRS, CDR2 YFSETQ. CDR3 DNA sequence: TGCGCCAGCAGCTTGAACGGCTTTAGCTCCTACGAGCAGTACTTC. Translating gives CASSLNGFSSYEQYF. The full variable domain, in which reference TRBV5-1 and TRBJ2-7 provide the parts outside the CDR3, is KAGVTQTPRYLIKTRGQQVTLSCSPISGHRSVSWYQQTPGQGLQFLFEYFSETQRNKGNFPGRFSGRQFSNSRSEMNVSTLELGDSALYLCASSLNGFSSYEQYFGPGTRLTVT.

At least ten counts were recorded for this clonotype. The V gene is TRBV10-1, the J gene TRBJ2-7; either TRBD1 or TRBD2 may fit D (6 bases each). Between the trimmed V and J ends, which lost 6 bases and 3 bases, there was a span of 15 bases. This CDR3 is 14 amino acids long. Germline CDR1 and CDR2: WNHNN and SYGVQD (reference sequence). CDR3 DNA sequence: TGCGCCAGCAGCAACAGGGAGGCGGACTACGAGCAGTACTTC. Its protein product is CASSNREADYEQYF.

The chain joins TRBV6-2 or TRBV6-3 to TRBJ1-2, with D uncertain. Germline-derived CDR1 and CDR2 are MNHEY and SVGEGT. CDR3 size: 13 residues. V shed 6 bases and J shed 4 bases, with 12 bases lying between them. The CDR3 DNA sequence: TGTGCCAGCAGCCCGGCGGGGAGCTATGGCTACACCTTC. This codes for CASSPAGSYGYTF.

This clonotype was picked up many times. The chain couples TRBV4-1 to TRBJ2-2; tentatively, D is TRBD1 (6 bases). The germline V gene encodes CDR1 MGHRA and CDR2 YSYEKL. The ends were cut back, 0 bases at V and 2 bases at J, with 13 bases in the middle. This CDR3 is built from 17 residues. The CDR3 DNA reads TGCGCCAGCAGCCAAGACTCCGGGACACACAACACCGGGGAGCTGTTTTTT. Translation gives CASSQDSGTHNTGELFF.

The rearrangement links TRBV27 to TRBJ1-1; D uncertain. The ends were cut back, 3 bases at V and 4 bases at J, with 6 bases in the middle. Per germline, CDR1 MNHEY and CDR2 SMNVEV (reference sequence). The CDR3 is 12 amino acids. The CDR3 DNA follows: TGTGCCAGCAGTTTTAGACCCACTGAAGCTTTCTTT. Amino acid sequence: CASSFRPTEAFF.

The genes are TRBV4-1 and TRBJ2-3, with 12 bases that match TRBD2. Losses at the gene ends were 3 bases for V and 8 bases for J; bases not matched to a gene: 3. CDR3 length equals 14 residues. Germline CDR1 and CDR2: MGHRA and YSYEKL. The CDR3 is CASSQTSGGPTQYF. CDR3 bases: TGCGCCAGCAGCCAGACTAGCGGGGGCCCTACGCAGTATTTT.

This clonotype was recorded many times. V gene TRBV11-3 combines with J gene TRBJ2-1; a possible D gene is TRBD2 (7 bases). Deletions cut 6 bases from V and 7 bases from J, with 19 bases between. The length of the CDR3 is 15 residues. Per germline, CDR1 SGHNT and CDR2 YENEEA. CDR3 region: CASSSRGAGWNEQFF. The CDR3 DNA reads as TGTGCCAGCAGTTCACGGGGGGCAGGATGGAATGAGCAGTTCTTC.

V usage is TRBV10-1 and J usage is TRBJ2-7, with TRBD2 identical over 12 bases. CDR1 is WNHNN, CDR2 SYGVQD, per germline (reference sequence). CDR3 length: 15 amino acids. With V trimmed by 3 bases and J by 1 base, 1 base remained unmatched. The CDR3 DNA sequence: TGCGCCAGCAGTGAAACTAGCGGGAGGTCCTACGAGCAGTACTTC. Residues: CASSETSGRSYEQYF.